These T cell receptor beta chains were read from a single sample in a study of cytomegalovirus exposure and HLA in healthy donors. Method: immunoSEQ multiplex PCR; TCRdb's copy keeps in-frame clones and lacks some. The sample shows roughly 140,000 clones, under 75% of them seen only once. Sequencing input: PBMCs. These receptor sequences come from a woman aged 60-75 years in good health and CMV-seropositive. CDR3s include the opening cysteine and the closing phenylalanine or tryptophan. D genes are given only for firm matches. The size of a clone is reported for some rows only, either as once, few or many, or as a class for expanded clones.

-	TRBV21-1	-	TRBJ1-5	CASSILGDQPQHF	TGTGCCAGCAGCATCTTAGGGGATCAGCCCCAGCATTTT
-	TRBV15	-	TRBJ2-1	CATSRPQGYEQFF	TGTGCCACCAGCCGCCCCCAGGGGTATGAGCAGTTCTTC
TRBD2	TRBV7-2	-	TRBJ2-6	CASSLRTSGSGANVLTF	TGTGCCAGCAGCTTACGGACTAGCGGCTCTGGGGCCAACGTCCTGACTTTC
-	TRBV15	-	TRBJ1-6	CATSRDFGGGGSPLHF	TGTGCCACCAGCAGAGATTTCGGGGGAGGAGGTTCACCCCTCCACTTT
-	TRBV11-1	-	TRBJ2-6	CASSLGRTNLFSGANVLTF	TGTGCCAGCAGCTTAGGAAGGACAAACCTCTTCTCTGGGGCCAACGTCCTGACTTTC
TRBD1	TRBV7-2	-	TRBJ2-1	CASSRRTGGRNEQFF	TGTGCCAGCAGCCGGAGGACAGGGGGCCGCAATGAGCAGTTCTTC
TRBD2	TRBV28	-	TRBJ2-5	CASNTRLAGVETQYF	TGTGCCAGCAACACAAGACTAGCGGGAGTGGAGACCCAGTACTTC
-	TRBV30	-	TRBJ1-4	CAWSVGGGAPGKLFF	TGTGCCTGGAGTGTAGGAGGGGGGGCCCCGGGGAAACTGTTTTTT
-	TRBV30	-	TRBJ1-1	CAWSDNPNTEAFF	TGTGCCTGGAGTGACAACCCGAACACTGAAGCTTTCTTT
TRBD1	TRBV5-4	-	TRBJ1-1	CASSSGQEGTEAFF	TGTGCCAGCAGCTCCGGACAGGAGGGCACTGAAGCTTTCTTT
TRBD1	TRBV7-3	-	TRBJ2-2	CARTGAAKIEELFF	TGTGCCAGGACAGGGGCCGCGAAAATCGAGGAGCTGTTTTTT
TRBD2	TRBV4-3	-	TRBJ2-1	CASSQVTSGIHNEQFF	TGCGCCAGCAGCCAAGTTACTAGCGGAATTCACAATGAGCAGTTCTTC
TRBD2	TRBV30	-	TRBJ2-7	CAWRLAGMGEQYF	TGTGCCTGGAGATTAGCGGGAATGGGCGAGCAGTACTTC
TRBD2	TRBV4-3	-	TRBJ2-2	CASSPRTSGRLDTGELFF	TGCGCCAGCAGCCCCCGGACTAGCGGGAGGTTGGACACCGGGGAGCTGTTTTTT
-	TRBV4-1	-	TRBJ2-7	CASSQENSPSSYEQYF	TGCGCCAGCAGCCAAGAGAACTCACCGAGCTCCTACGAGCAGTACTTC
-	TRBV20-1	-	TRBJ1-1	CSARDPGGAFF	TGCAGTGCTAGAGATCCCGGGGGAGCTTTCTTT
TRBD2	TRBV9	few	TRBJ2-2	CASSPRGTTTSGGELFF	TGTGCCAGCAGCCCCCGGGGGACTACCACAAGCGGCGGGGAGCTGTTTTTT
-	TRBV27	few	TRBJ1-2	CASSSLQGAYGYTF	TGTGCCAGCAGTTCCCTACAGGGTGCCTATGGCTACACCTTC
TRBD2	TRBV28	-	TRBJ2-1	CASTIGSGRFNEQFF	TGTGCCAGCACTATCGGGAGCGGGAGGTTCAATGAGCAGTTCTTC
-	TRBV5-5	-	TRBJ1-2	CASSTDGGDYGYTF	TGTGCCAGCAGCACGGACGGGGGGGACTATGGCTACACCTTC
-	TRBV4-3	-	TRBJ2-7	CASSQDFRQAGYEQYF	TGCGCCAGCAGCCAAGATTTTCGACAGGCAGGGTACGAGCAGTACTTC
-	TRBV28	-	TRBJ1-5	CASLHERNQPQHF	TGTGCCAGTCTACATGAGAGGAATCAGCCCCAGCATTTT